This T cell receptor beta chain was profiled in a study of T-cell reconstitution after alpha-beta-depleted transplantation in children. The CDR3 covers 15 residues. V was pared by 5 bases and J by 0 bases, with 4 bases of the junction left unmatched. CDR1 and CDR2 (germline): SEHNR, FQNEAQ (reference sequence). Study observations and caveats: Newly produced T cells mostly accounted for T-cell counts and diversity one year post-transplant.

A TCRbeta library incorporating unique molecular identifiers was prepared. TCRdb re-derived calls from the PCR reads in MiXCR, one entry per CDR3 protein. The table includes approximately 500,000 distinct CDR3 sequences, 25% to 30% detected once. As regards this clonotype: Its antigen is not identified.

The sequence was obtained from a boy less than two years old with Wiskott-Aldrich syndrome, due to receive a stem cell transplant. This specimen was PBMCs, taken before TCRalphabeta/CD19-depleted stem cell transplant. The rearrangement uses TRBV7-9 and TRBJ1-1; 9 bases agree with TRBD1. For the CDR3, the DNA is TGTGCCAGCAGCCCGGGGGACAGGGTGAACACTGAAGCTTTCTTT. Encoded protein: CASSPGDRVNTEAFF.